The 16 T cell receptor beta chains given below trace back to one sample, sequenced in a study of blood T cells in healthy people across ages. Primers used in a second PCR of about 7 to 12 cycles were a sample-barcoded 5' primer and a J-beta primer mix. TCRdb re-called the 5' RACE reads through MiXCR, storing one row per CDR3 protein. The sample shows around 1,600,000 distinct CDR3 sequences, roughly 43% of them seen only once. The sample consisted of blood. These receptors came from a woman aged 18-30 years in good health.

Note on this clonotype: Germline is not matched at one junction end, which may reflect a read error. The chain is built from TRBV7-2 and TRBJ2-3; a weak D match, TRBD2 (5 bases). This CDR3 spans 12 amino acids. From germline, CDR1 is SGHTA and CDR2 FQGNSA. CDR3 DNA sequence: TGTCCCAGCAGGCACCCGGCGGGTACGCAGTATTTT. This codes for CPSRHPAGTQYF.

The V gene is TRBV20-1, the J gene TRBJ2-7; 9 bases are shared with TRBD1. The CDR3 is 14 residues long. Germline lookup yields CDR1 DFQATT and CDR2 SNEGSKA (reference sequence). After removal of 0 bases from V and 6 bases from J, the junction contained 6 bases not matched to a gene. This CDR3 reads CSARDDGTGIEQYF. CDR3 bases: TGCAGTGCTAGAGATGATGGGACAGGGATCGAGCAGTACTTC.

This clonotype was seen ten or more times. V and J are TRBV7-9 and TRBJ2-1; 7 nucleotides line up with TRBD2. V gave up 3 bases and J gave up 0 bases; unmatched junction bases: 2. The germline V gene encodes CDR1 SEHNR and CDR2 FQNEAQ (reference sequence). The CDR3 is made up of 15 amino acids. This chain's CDR3 is CASSLSGASYNEQFF. The CDR3 DNA is TGTGCCAGCAGCTTGAGCGGGGCCTCCTACAATGAGCAGTTCTTC.

The chain employs TRBV5-1 and TRBJ1-2; D gene ambiguous. Trimming left V 0 bases short and J 5 bases short, with 11 bases between. CDR3 length: 14 amino acids. The germline V gene encodes CDR1 SGHRS and CDR2 YFSETQ. The CDR3, as DNA: TGCGCCAGCAGCTTGGAATCGGGGTTGTATGGCTACACCTTC. Translating it yields CASSLESGLYGYTF.

This clonotype was counted only a few times. The chain links TRBV3-1 to TRBJ2-1; possible D gene TRBD1, 5 bases. V gave up 2 bases and J gave up 5 bases, with 7 bases separating them. From germline, CDR1 is LGHDT and CDR2 YNNKEL (reference sequence). The CDR3 is 13 residues long. CDR3: CASSQTRDNEQFF. The CDR3 DNA sequence: TGTGCCAGCAGCCAAACCAGGGACAATGAGCAGTTCTTC.

The rearrangement links TRBV7-2 to TRBJ2-3; the D gene could be TRBD1 or TRBD2 (6 bases each). The ends were cut back, 4 bases at V and 4 bases at J, with 12 bases in the middle. The length of the CDR3 is 14 residues. The germline V gene has CDR1 SGHTA and CDR2 FQGNSA. The CDR3 protein is CASSSRRGPDTQYF. Here the CDR3 DNA reads TGTGCCAGCAGCTCCCGCCGGGGGCCAGATACGCAGTATTTT. Variable domain in full (rest from reference TRBV7-2 and TRBJ2-3): GAGVSQSPSNKVTEKGKDVELRCDPISGHTALYWYRQSLGQGLEFLIYFQGNSAPDKSGLPSDRFSAERTGGSVSTLTIQRTQQEDSAVYLCASSSRRGPDTQYFGPGTRLTVL.

The chain recombines TRBV9 with TRBJ1-2; D gene unclear. The CDR3 loop spans 14 amino acids. Trimming took 0 bases from V and 3 from J, leaving 9 bases between them. Germline V lookup: CDR1 SGDLS, CDR2 YYNGEE. CDR3 sequence reads: CASSVGTDYYGYTF. The CDR3 region has the DNA TGTGCCAGCAGCGTAGGGACGGATTACTATGGCTACACCTTC.

This clonotype was found a few times. This chain connects TRBV19 to TRBJ1-2, with D perhaps TRBD1 (5 bases). V lost 3 bases, J lost 4 bases, and 12 bases lay in between. The CDR3 loop spans 14 amino acids. Germline CDR1 and CDR2: LNHDA and SQIVND (reference sequence). The CDR3 sequence: CASSMSGRGYGYTF. The CDR3 bases are TGTGCCAGTAGTATGTCAGGGAGAGGCTATGGCTACACCTTC.

This chain uses TRBV12-5 with TRBJ2-3; D is perhaps TRBD2 (6 bases). V lost 1 base to trimming and J lost 3 bases, with 8 bases between them. CDR3 length equals 14 residues. Per the germline V gene, CDR1 is LGHNT and CDR2 is FRNRAP. The CDR3 bases are TGTGCTAGTGGTTTGGGGCTAGCGACAGATACGCAGTATTTT. Encoded protein: CASGLGLATDTQYF.

The genes are TRBV20-1 and TRBJ2-7; D is uncertain. The DNA end is a closer match to TRBJ2-5, so the J assignment may be wrong. This CDR3 comprises 15 residues. CDR1 and CDR2 (germline): DFQATT, SNEGSKA (reference sequence). Here the CDR3 reads CSARDGSSGEKTQYF. The CDR3 DNA reads TGCAGTGCTAGAGATGGGTCGTCTGGGGAAAAGACCCAGTACTTC.

A few counts support this clonotype. The chain is built from TRBV9 and TRBJ2-1; TRBD1 might be the D (6 bases). The J call may be wrong; the DNA end is better matched by TRBJ2-7. CDR3 length: 15 residues. The germline gives CDR1 SGDLS, CDR2 YYNGEE. This chain's CDR3 is CASSVEQGGNNEQYF. CDR3 nucleotides: TGTGCCAGCAGCGTAGAACAGGGTGGCAACAATGAGCAGTACTTC.

The V call is TRBV29-1, the J call TRBJ2-3; D uncertain. CDR1 is SQVTM and CDR2 is ANQGSEA in the germline V gene. Trimming removed 8 bases at V and 2 bases at J, with 26 bases between. This CDR3 region has 17 residues. The CDR3 is CSPLLPTRHWVTDTQYF. Here the CDR3 DNA reads TGCAGCCCTCTCCTTCCCACGCGCCACTGGGTCACAGATACGCAGTATTTT.

This clonotype was seen more than once but under ten times. The gene calls are TRBV28 and TRBJ2-1; D is perhaps TRBD2 (6 bases). With 4 bases removed from V and 0 bases from J, the gap between germline ends came to 16 bases. CDR1 is MDHEN and CDR2 is SYDVKM in the germline V gene. CDR3 length: 17 amino acids. CDR3 region: CASSYPRTIYSYNEQFF. CDR3 DNA: TGTGCCAGCAGTTACCCCCGGACTATCTACTCCTACAATGAGCAGTTCTTC.

This clonotype came up a few times. The chain employs TRBV4-2 and TRBJ2-3; D remains unclear. CDR1 LGHNA and CDR2 YNFKEQ come from the germline V gene. The length of the CDR3 is 15 residues. The V and J ends lost 0 bases and 2 bases respectively, with 9 bases between them. This CDR3 is CASSQDRQSTDTQYF. The CDR3 DNA reads as TGTGCCAGCAGCCAAGATAGGCAGTCCACAGATACGCAGTATTTT.

This chain connects TRBV20-1 to TRBJ2-1; tentative D call: TRBD2 (6 bases). The V gene's germline CDR1 is DFQATT and CDR2 SNEGSKA (reference sequence). CDR3 size: 12 residues. Trimming removed 5 bases from V and 7 bases from J, with 12 bases in between. This CDR3 is CSALGGGNEQFF. DNA of the CDR3: TGCAGTGCTTTGGGGGGAGGTAATGAGCAGTTCTTC.

This clonotype was seen a handful of times. The chain links TRBV4-3 to TRBJ2-5; the match to TRBD1 covers 11 bases. There are 17 residues in the CDR3. After removal of 0 bases from V and 4 bases from J, the junction contained 7 bases not matched to a gene. The germline CDR1 and CDR2 sequences are LGHNA and YSLEER. CDR3 bases: TGCGCCAGCAGCCAAGATCTCGGACAGGGGGCGAGAGAGACCCAGTACTTC. The encoded protein is CASSQDLGQGARETQYF.